These 32 T cell receptor beta chains came from one sample sequenced in a study of T cell responses to AZD1222 COVID-19 vaccine. Assay: immunoSEQ multiplex PCR; the TCRdb copy retains only in-frame clones and omits some. This sample has 97,000 or so clones; more than 70% occur once, and the top ten carry 17%. The material sequenced was peripheral blood, taken on day 0 of AZD1222 vaccination. The origin of the receptors is an adult in good health.

The V call is TRBV3-1 (or the pseudogene TRBV3-2), the J call TRBJ2-3, with 9 bases identical to TRBD2. The V gene end was trimmed by 1 base and the J gene end by 0 bases; junction bases not matched to a gene: 8. CDR1 is LGHDT, CDR2 YNNKEL, per germline (reference sequence). CDR3 length: 18 amino acids. Written as DNA, the CDR3 is TGTGCCAGCAGCCAAGTACTAGCGGGTACGCTAAGCACAGATACGCAGTATTTT. This translates into CASSQVLAGTLSTDTQYF.

CDR3: CASSFRTSGRGLGTGELFF. The DNA for the CDR3 is TGTGCCAGCAGTTTCCGGACTAGCGGGAGGGGTCTGGGCACCGGGGAGCTGTTTTTT. The chain has TRBV27 and TRBJ2-2; the match to TRBD2 covers 15 bases. V dropped 3 bases and J dropped 4; count of bases not matched to a gene: 9. The CDR3 loop spans 19 amino acids. From germline, CDR1 is MNHEY and CDR2 SMNVEV (reference sequence).

The chain is built from TRBV6-5 and TRBJ2-5, with no clear D. This CDR3 contains 10 residues. V gave up 6 bases and J gave up 5 bases, with 4 bases separating them. From germline, CDR1 is MNHEY and CDR2 SVGAGI. For the CDR3, the DNA is TGTGCCAGCAGAGTGGAGACCCAGTACTTC. This codes for CASRVETQYF.

J is TRBJ2-7 and V is TRBV20-1, with D unclear. CDR1 and CDR2 (germline): DFQATT, SNEGSKA (reference sequence). The CDR3 runs to 11 residues. V was clipped by 3 bases and J by 5 bases, with 8 bases between them. The CDR3 is CSASSRDEQYF. The CDR3 DNA follows: TGCAGTGCTAGTTCTCGGGACGAGCAGTACTTC.

The rearrangement uses TRBV27 and TRBJ1-2; perhaps TRBD1 as D (5 bases). This CDR3 has 17 residues. Trimming cost V 4 bases and J 0 bases, with 18 bases left between them. In germline, CDR1 is MNHEY, CDR2 SMNVEV (reference sequence). The CDR3 reads CASSSKAGVPANYGYTF. CDR3 nucleotide sequence: TGTGCCAGCAGTTCTAAAGCGGGGGTCCCAGCTAACTATGGCTACACCTTC.

V is TRBV19 and J is TRBJ1-2; 7 nucleotides line up with TRBD1. V lost 7 bases and J lost 4; bases outside the gene matches: 3. Germline V gene sequence: CDR1 LNHDA, CDR2 SQIVND (reference sequence). This CDR3 is built from 12 residues. The CDR3 sequence: CASKRTGYGYTF. CDR3 bases: TGTGCCAGTAAGCGGACAGGCTATGGCTACACCTTC. Full variable domain (outside the CDR3, taken from reference TRBV19 and TRBJ1-2): DGGITQSPKYLFRKEGQNVTLSCEQNLNHDAMYWYRQDPGQGLRLIYYSQIVNDFQKGDIAEGYSVSREKKESFPLTVTSAQKNPTAFYLCASKRTGYGYTFGSGTRLTVV.

This clone appeared once. At one boundary the junction diverges from the germline segment, which might be a read error. This chain joins TRBV7-7 and TRBJ2-2, with TRBD2 matching over 7 bases. The germline V gene encodes CDR1 SSHAT and CDR2 FNYEAQ (reference sequence). The CDR3 has 18 amino acids. Here the CDR3 reads CASSPRTSWGGSAGELFF. CDR3 coding DNA: TGTGCTAGCAGCCCTAGGACCTCTTGGGGCGGGAGCGCCGGGGAGCTGTTTTTT.

The chain has TRBV21-1 and TRBJ1-2. TRBV21-1 is deemed a pseudogene. This CDR3 contains 13 residues. The CDR3 sequence is CASSNGSPYGYTF. CDR3 DNA: TGTGCCAGCAGCAACGGAAGTCCCTATGGCTACACCTTC.

The chain combines TRBV29-1 with TRBJ2-6; D gene uncertain. Per the germline V gene, CDR1 is SQVTM and CDR2 is ANQGSEA. The CDR3 extends over 14 amino acids. V was pared by 4 bases and J by 3 bases, with 10 bases between. The CDR3 region has the DNA TGCAGCGTTGGGATCTTTGGTGGGGCCAACGTCCTGACTTTC. Protein sequence: CSVGIFGGANVLTF.

The chain recombines TRBV4-3 with TRBJ1-1; D not resolved. Germline V CDR1 and CDR2: LGHNA, YSLEER. Trimming left V 0 bases short and J 6 bases short, with 14 bases between. This CDR3 contains 15 residues. The CDR3: CASSQEGNGRSEAFF. DNA of the CDR3: TGCGCCAGCAGCCAAGAAGGGAACGGACGGTCTGAAGCTTTCTTT.

The chain recombines TRBV21-1 with TRBJ2-5; the D call in the table, TRBD1, was not verified against the DNA. TRBV21-1 is noted as a pseudogene. The CDR3 extends over 13 amino acids. The CDR3 sequence: CASSLTALETQYF. CDR3 in DNA: TGTGCCAGCAGCTTGACAGCTTTAGAGACCCAGTACTTC.

The genes are TRBV7-2 and TRBJ2-7; D is uncertain. Trimming shortened V by 5 bases and J by 1 base, and 15 bases separated the two germline ends. CDR1 is SGHTA, CDR2 FQGNSA, per germline. The CDR3 sequence is 15 residues long. CDR3 loop: CASSRTAFQSYEQYF. CDR3 sequence (DNA): TGTGCCAGCAGCAGGACGGCTTTTCAGTCCTACGAGCAGTACTTC.

This chain uses TRBV5-1 with TRBJ1-2; weak D call: TRBD1 (6 bases). The CDR3 extends over 14 amino acids. Germline CDR1 SGHRS, CDR2 YFSETQ. V was pared by 4 bases and J by 8 bases, with 18 bases between. CDR3 in amino acids: CASSPEGGEWGYTF. CDR3 coding DNA: TGCGCCAGCAGCCCCGAGGGGGGCGAATGGGGCTACACCTTC.

This chain uses TRBV20-1 with TRBJ2-3, with D unclear. The CDR3 length is 11 residues. Germline CDR1 and CDR2: DFQATT and SNEGSKA (reference sequence). V gave up 5 bases and J gave up 2 bases, with 5 bases separating them. This CDR3 is CSADHTDTQYF. In DNA form, the CDR3 reads TGCAGTGCTGATCACACAGATACGCAGTATTTT.

The chain recombines TRBV19 with TRBJ2-1, with TRBD2 matching over 15 bases. CDR1 and CDR2 (germline): LNHDA, SQIVND (reference sequence). J lost 6 bases, V lost 1 base, and 4 bases had no gene match. The CDR3 spans 17 residues. In nucleotides, the CDR3 is TGTGCCAGTAGTATAGTGGGGACTAGCGGGGGGACCAATGAGCAGTTCTTC. The encoded protein is CASSIVGTSGGTNEQFF.

The rearrangement uses TRBV11-3 and TRBJ2-7; the D is unclear. The germline CDR1 and CDR2 sequences are SGHNT and YENEEA. CDR3 length: 15 residues. Trimming shortened V by 5 bases and J by 2 bases, and 16 bases separated the two germline ends. CDR3 nucleotides: TGTGCCAGCAGCGTGCCGGCCTCAGGAGCCTACGAGCAGTACTTC. This gives the protein CASSVPASGAYEQYF.

The V and J genes are TRBV10-1 and TRBJ1-1; tentative D call: TRBD1 (5 bases). CDR3 size: 12 residues. V was trimmed by 2 bases and J by 7 bases, leaving 8 bases between them. CDR1 is WNHNN and CDR2 is SYGVQD in the germline V gene (reference sequence). In DNA form, the CDR3 reads TGCGCCAGCAGTGAGAAGGGGAGTGAAGCTTTCTTT. This codes for CASSEKGSEAFF.

In its sample, this clone was seen once. The chain couples TRBV5-1 to TRBJ2-7; D is unclear. V was cut by 4 bases and J by 3 bases, with 5 bases left in between. This CDR3 is 11 amino acids long. CDR1 and CDR2 (germline): SGHRS, YFSETQ. The CDR3 protein is CASSGVYEQYV. The CDR3 DNA follows: TGCGCCAGCAGCGGGGTCTACGAGCAGTACGTC.

The rearrangement links TRBV19 to TRBJ1-5; 9 positions match TRBD1. The J segment lost 7 bases and the V segment lost 5 bases, leaving 6 bases of the junction unmatched. Germline V CDR1 and CDR2: LNHDA, SQIVND (reference sequence). The CDR3 sequence is 14 residues long. CDR3 region: CASSVTGGRQPQHF. CDR3 coding DNA: TGTGCCAGTAGTGTCACAGGGGGCAGGCAGCCCCAGCATTTT.

The V and J genes are TRBV28 and TRBJ1-2; 7 bases fit TRBD1. This CDR3 comprises 13 residues. CDR1 and CDR2 from the germline V gene are MDHEN and SYDVKM. The V gene end was trimmed by 5 bases and the J gene end by 7 bases; junction bases not matched to a gene: 7. CDR3 in amino acids: CASSPDRVTGYTF. In nucleotides, the CDR3 is TGTGCCAGCAGTCCTGACAGGGTGACTGGCTACACCTTC.

The chain links TRBV4-2 to TRBJ2-4, with 12 nucleotides matching TRBD1. This CDR3 has 19 amino acids. CDR1 is LGHNA and CDR2 is YNFKEQ in the germline V gene. Losses at the gene ends were 0 bases for V and 1 base for J; bases not matched to a gene: 7. The CDR3 reads CASSQDWGQGARAKNIQYF. CDR3 DNA: TGTGCCAGCAGCCAAGATTGGGGACAGGGGGCAAGGGCCAAAAACATTCAGTACTTC.

The rearrangement links TRBV9 to TRBJ2-2; 8 bases match TRBD2. Germline V CDR1 and CDR2: SGDLS, YYNGEE. This CDR3 has 19 amino acids. V shed 2 bases and J 1 base; nucleotides not matched to a gene: 13. The chain's CDR3 is CASSVRVGAGGLNTGELFF. CDR3 in DNA: TGTGCCAGCAGCGTCCGCGTAGGGGCGGGAGGTTTGAACACCGGGGAGCTGTTTTTT.

CDR3 region: CASSPRDSLNTEAFF. The CDR3 DNA follows: TGTGCCAGCAGCCCCCGGGACAGTTTGAACACTGAAGCTTTCTTT. The chain employs TRBV7-6 and TRBJ1-1, with TRBD1 identical over 7 bases. The V segment lost 5 bases and the J segment 0 bases; nucleotides outside the gene matches: 6. Germline lookup yields CDR1 SGHVS and CDR2 FNYEAQ. This CDR3 has 15 amino acids.

This chain joins TRBV7-2 and TRBJ1-1, with a weak D call TRBD1 (6 bases). The CDR3 is 15 residues long. Germline loops: CDR1 SGHTA, CDR2 FQGNSA. With 5 bases removed from V and 5 bases from J, the gap between germline ends came to 18 bases. The CDR3 DNA reads TGTGCCAGCAGCCCCGGCCCGGGGGCATGGACTGAAGCTTTCTTT. Amino acid sequence: CASSPGPGAWTEAFF.

The chain joins TRBV3-1 (or the pseudogene TRBV3-2) to TRBJ2-2, with 9 bases aligning to TRBD2. With 1 base clipped from V and 8 bases from J, the junction kept 8 bases outside the gene matches. Germline V gene sequence: CDR1 LGHDT, CDR2 YNNKEL (reference sequence). This CDR3 is built from 16 residues. CDR3 region: CASSQVRVAGEGELFF. DNA for the CDR3: TGTGCCAGCAGCCAAGTACGTGTAGCGGGAGAAGGGGAGCTGTTTTTT.

This clone was seen a handful of times. The CDR3 protein is CASSPTPGNSNQPQHF. The CDR3 nucleotides are TGCGCCAGCAGCCCGACCCCGGGTAATAGCAATCAGCCCCAGCATTTT. This sequence joins TRBV5-1 and TRBJ1-5; D not certain. CDR1 is SGHRS, CDR2 YFSETQ, per germline. The CDR3 runs 16 residues. Trimming left V 4 bases short and J 0 bases short, with 14 bases between.

This clone was seen a single time. The chain has TRBV28 and TRBJ1-6; 7 bases are shared with TRBD1. V was pared by 6 bases and J by 7 bases, with 6 bases of the junction left unmatched. Germline CDR1 and CDR2: MDHEN and SYDVKM. CDR3 length equals 14 residues. The CDR3 loop reads CASRLQGLNSPLHF. The CDR3 nucleotides read TGTGCCAGCAGGTTACAGGGGTTGAATTCACCCCTCCACTTT.

The chain is built from TRBV19 and TRBJ1-1; D perhaps matches TRBD1 (6 bases). Germline values: CDR1 LNHDA, CDR2 SQIVND (reference sequence). CDR3 length equals 19 residues. Between the trimmed V and J ends, which lost 3 bases and 1 base, there was a span of 24 bases. CDR3: CASSMGGQTGFRQNTEAFF. For the CDR3, the DNA is TGTGCCAGTAGTATGGGAGGCCAAACAGGGTTTCGACAGAACACTGAAGCTTTCTTT.

V and J are TRBV6-5 and TRBJ2-1, with 9 bases that match TRBD2. The V gene end was trimmed by 6 bases and the J gene end by 4 bases; junction bases not matched to a gene: 7. The CDR3 loop spans 15 amino acids. Germline V gene sequence: CDR1 MNHEY, CDR2 SVGAGI. The CDR3 DNA reads TGTGCCAGCAGCATGAGCGGGGGGTTATACAATGAGCAGTTCTTC. It yields the protein CASSMSGGLYNEQFF.

V usage is TRBV30 and J usage is TRBJ1-2; D possibly corresponds to TRBD1 (6 bases). V was trimmed by 4 bases and J by 1 base, leaving 10 bases between them. CDR3 length equals 13 residues. Germline V gene sequence: CDR1 GTSNPN, CDR2 SVGIG (reference sequence). The CDR3 sequence: CAWIRGRNYGYTF. The CDR3 DNA follows: TGTGCCTGGATCAGGGGACGTAACTATGGCTACACCTTC.

V gene TRBV29-1 combines with J gene TRBJ2-7; 13 bases match TRBD2. CDR1 SQVTM and CDR2 ANQGSEA come from the germline V gene. V was pared by 7 bases and J by 6 bases, with 6 bases of the junction left unmatched. The CDR3 extends over 13 amino acids. The CDR3 DNA is TGCAGCGCAGGACTAGCGGGAGCAGGCGAGCAGTACTTC. Translating it yields CSAGLAGAGEQYF.

This clone was seen just once. The chain has TRBV21-1 and TRBJ1-5; TRBD1 was called by the table and not checked on the DNA. TRBV21-1 is flagged as a pseudogene. This CDR3 comprises 15 residues. The CDR3 bases are TGTGCCAGCAGTTTCTACGGGACAGGGGCTCAGCCCCAGCATTTT. The encoded protein is CASSFYGTGAQPQHF.